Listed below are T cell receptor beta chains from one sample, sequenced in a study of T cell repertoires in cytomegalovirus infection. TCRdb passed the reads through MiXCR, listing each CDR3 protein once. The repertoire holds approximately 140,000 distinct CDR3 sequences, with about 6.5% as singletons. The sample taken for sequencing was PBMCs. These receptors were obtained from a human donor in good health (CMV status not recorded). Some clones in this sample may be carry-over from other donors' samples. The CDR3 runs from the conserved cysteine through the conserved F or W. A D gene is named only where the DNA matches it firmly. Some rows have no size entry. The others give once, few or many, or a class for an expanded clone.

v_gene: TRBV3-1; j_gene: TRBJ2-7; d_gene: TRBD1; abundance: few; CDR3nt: TGTGCCAGCAGCCGGGACAGTTCCTACGAGCACGAGCAGTACTTC; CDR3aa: CASSRDSSYEHEQYF
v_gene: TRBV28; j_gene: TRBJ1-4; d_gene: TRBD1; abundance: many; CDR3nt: TGTGCCAGCAGCTTTCCACGTCAGGGGGTTTTGTTTGAAAAACTGTTTTTT; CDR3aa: CASSFPRQGVLFEKLFF
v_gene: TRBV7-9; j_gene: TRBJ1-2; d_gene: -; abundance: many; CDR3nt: TGTGCCAGCAGCTTAGCGACAACGAACTATGGCTACACCTTC; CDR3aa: CASSLATTNYGYTF
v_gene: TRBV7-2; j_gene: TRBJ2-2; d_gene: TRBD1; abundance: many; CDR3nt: TGTGCCAGCAGGGCGGACAGGGGAAACACCGGGGAGCTGTTTTTT; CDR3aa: CASRADRGNTGELFF
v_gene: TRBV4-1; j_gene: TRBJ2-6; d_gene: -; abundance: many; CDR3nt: TGCGCCAGCAGCCAAGGGGCTGGGGCCAACGTCCTGACTTTC; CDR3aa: CASSQGAGANVLTF
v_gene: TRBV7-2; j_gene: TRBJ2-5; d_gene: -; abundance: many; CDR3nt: TGTGCCAGCAGCTTGGGGACCCAGTACTTC; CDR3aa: CASSLGTQYF
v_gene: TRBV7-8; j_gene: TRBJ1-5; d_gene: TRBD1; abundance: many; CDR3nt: TGTGCCAGCAGCTCTGGACAGGGGGTAGGTCAGCCCCAGCATTTT; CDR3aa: CASSSGQGVGQPQHF
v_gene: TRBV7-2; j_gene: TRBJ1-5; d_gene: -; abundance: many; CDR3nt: TGTGCCAGCAGCTTAGCCCCGACATTTGGCAATCAGCCCCAGCATTTT; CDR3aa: CASSLAPTFGNQPQHF
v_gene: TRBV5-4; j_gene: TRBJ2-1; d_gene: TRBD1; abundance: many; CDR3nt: TGTGCCAGCAGCCCGGGGGGACAGGGCACGAATGAGCAGTTCTTC; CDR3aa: CASSPGGQGTNEQFF
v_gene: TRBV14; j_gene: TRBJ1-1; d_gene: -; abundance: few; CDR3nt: TGTGCCAGCAGCCGCGGGGCCCGTGAAGCTTTCTTT; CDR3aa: CASSRGAREAFF
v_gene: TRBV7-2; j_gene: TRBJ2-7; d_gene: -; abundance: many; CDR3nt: TGTGCCAGCAGCTTAGAGATCGGACGGACCTACGAGCAGTACTTC; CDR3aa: CASSLEIGRTYEQYF
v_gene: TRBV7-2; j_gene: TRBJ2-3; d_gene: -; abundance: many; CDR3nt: TGTGCCAGCAGCTTATGGACAGATACGCAGTATTTT; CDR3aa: CASSLWTDTQYF
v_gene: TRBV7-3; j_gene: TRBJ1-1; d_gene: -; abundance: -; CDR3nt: TGTGCCAGCAGCATACAGGGCAAGGGCACTGAAGCTTTCTTT; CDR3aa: CASSIQGKGTEAFF
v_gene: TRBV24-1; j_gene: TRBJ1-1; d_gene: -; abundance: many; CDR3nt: TGTGCCCGAGTGGTCGATCGTCGATATGAAGCTTTCTTT; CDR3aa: CARVVDRRYEAFF
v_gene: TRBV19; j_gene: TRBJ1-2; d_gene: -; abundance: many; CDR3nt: TGTGCCAGTAGTATTAATTGGGACACAAGACGGTATGGCTACACCTTC; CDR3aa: CASSINWDTRRYGYTF
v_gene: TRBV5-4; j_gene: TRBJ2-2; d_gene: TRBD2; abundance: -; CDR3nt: TGTGCCAGCAGCGTGCAACGCGGGGGAGCCGGGGAGCTGTTTTTT; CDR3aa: CASSVQRGGAGELFF
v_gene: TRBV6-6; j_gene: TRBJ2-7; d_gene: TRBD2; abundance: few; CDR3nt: TGTGCCAGCACTTTCCAGCCGGGACTAGCGGGGGAAGAGCAGTACTTC; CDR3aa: CASTFQPGLAGEEQYF
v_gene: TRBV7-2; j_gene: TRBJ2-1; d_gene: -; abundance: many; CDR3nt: TGTGCCAGCAGCTTAAGGGGTGGTGCGGGGAGCTCCTACAATGAGCAGTTCTTC; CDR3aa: CASSLRGGAGSSYNEQFF